The 30 T cell receptor beta chains in this list originate from one sample, sequenced in a study of regulatory T cells in long-lasting Graves disease. Time point in this sample: persistent/refractory GD, antithyroid drugs over 5 years with positive TRAb. Following extraction of RNA from PBMCs, that RNA was used to make the TCR library. With iRepertoire HTBI primers and Arm-PCR of CDR3 regions, TCR beta libraries were built. TCRdb re-derived calls from the multiplex PCR reads in MiXCR, one entry per CDR3 protein. The table shows about 470,000 distinct CDR3 sequences, with approximately 21% occurring only once. The sequenced sample was peripheral blood mononuclear cells (PBMCs), obtained when the disease was refractory, from a patient treated with antithyroid drugs. These receptors came from a female donor with Graves disease.

In this sample, this clonotype turned up many times. The chain uses TRBV28 and TRBJ1-5; D uncertain. This CDR3 is 16 amino acids long. Germline CDR1 reads MDHEN; CDR2 reads SYDVKM. Trimming removed 5 bases at V and 2 bases at J, with 16 bases between. The CDR3 nucleotides read TGTGCCAGCAGTCGGACCGACGGGGAGGGCAATCAGCCCCAGCATTTT. This gives the protein CASSRTDGEGNQPQHF.

This chain connects TRBV27 to TRBJ2-7; 14 bases are shared with TRBD2. The CDR3 is 17 residues long. CDR1 and CDR2 from the germline V gene are MNHEY and SMNVEV (reference sequence). V trimming: 3 bases; J trimming: 1 base; junction bases outside the gene matches: 5. The CDR3 DNA reads as TGTGCCAGCAGTTTTTTAGGGACTAGCGGGGGATCCTACGAGCAGTACTTC. This codes for CASSFLGTSGGSYEQYF.

Here the CDR3 DNA reads TGTGCCATCAGTGGCGGACTAGCGGGGGCCAAGCAAGAGACCCAGTACTTC. This gives the protein CAISGGLAGAKQETQYF. J is TRBJ2-5 and V is TRBV10-3, with 13 nucleotides matching TRBD2. The CDR3 contains 17 residues. V gave up 4 bases and J gave up 2 bases; unmatched junction bases: 7. The germline V gene has CDR1 ENHRY and CDR2 SYGVKD.

This clonotype was recorded at least ten times. The rearrangement uses TRBV12-3 or TRBV12-4 and TRBJ2-5; TRBD1 aligns across 8 bases. The junction had 4 bases not matched to a gene; V was cut back by 4 bases and J by 3 bases. The CDR3 covers 14 residues. The CDR3 protein is CASSSGQGKETQYF. For the CDR3, the DNA is TGTGCCAGCAGTTCCGGACAGGGAAAAGAGACCCAGTACTTC.

The sample holds a few counts of this clonotype. J is TRBJ1-2 and V is TRBV27; D unclear. Trimming removed 5 bases from V and 8 bases from J, with 18 bases in between. Germline V gene data show CDR1 as MNHEY and CDR2 as SMNVEV (reference sequence). CDR3 length: 14 amino acids. CDR3 sequence: CASSPFDRLGGYTF. DNA of the CDR3: TGTGCCAGCAGTCCGTTCGACCGTCTCGGGGGCTACACCTTC.

This chain joins TRBV20-1 and TRBJ2-7, with 14 bases aligning to TRBD2. The CDR3 has 15 amino acids. V lost 5 bases and J lost 3; bases outside the gene matches: 6. Germline V gene lookup returns CDR1 DFQATT and CDR2 SNEGSKA (reference sequence). In nucleotides, the CDR3 is TGCAGTGCTGAGGGACTAGCGGGAGTGTTCTACGAGCAGTACTTC. This gives the protein CSAEGLAGVFYEQYF.

This clonotype came up many times. The chain employs TRBV6-1 and TRBJ2-2; D gene uncertain. CDR1 is MNHNS and CDR2 is SASEGT in the germline V gene. V dropped 6 bases and J dropped 9 bases, with 14 bases sitting between them. The CDR3 length is 13 residues. CDR3 region: CASSPVGRRELFF. The CDR3 nucleotides read TGTGCCAGCAGCCCGGTGGGTCGACGGGAGCTGTTTTTT.

The J gene is TRBJ1-1, the V gene TRBV20-1; D unclear. Germline V gives CDR1 DFQATT, CDR2 SNEGSKA (reference sequence). V dropped 3 bases and J dropped 0 bases, with 8 bases sitting between them. CDR3 length: 13 amino acids. The DNA for the CDR3 is TGCAGTGCTAGGGCCCCCGTGAACACTGAAGCTTTCTTT. Translating gives CSARAPVNTEAFF.

This sequence joins TRBV27 and TRBJ2-2; the D gene is possibly TRBD2 (5 bases). This CDR3 comprises 16 residues. Germline CDR1 is MNHEY and CDR2 is SMNVEV (reference sequence). Trimming cost V 4 bases and J 0 bases, with 12 bases left between them. CDR3 coding DNA: TGTGCCAGCAGTTATGGGAGACTCGCGAACACCGGGGAGCTGTTTTTT. The encoded protein is CASSYGRLANTGELFF.

This clonotype came up many times. The chain is built from TRBV20-1 and TRBJ2-5; D perhaps matches TRBD1 (5 bases). CDR3 length equals 12 residues. Germline values: CDR1 DFQATT, CDR2 SNEGSKA (reference sequence). Trimming took 5 bases from V and 3 from J, leaving 10 bases between them. The CDR3 is CSARGAEETQYF. The CDR3 DNA reads TGCAGTGCTCGTGGGGCAGAAGAGACCCAGTACTTC.

On this clonotype itself: A single base separates this from a much larger clone, so it may be a read error. The rearrangement uses TRBV6-5 and TRBJ1-1; D may be TRBD1 (5 bases). This CDR3 has 20 residues. In germline, CDR1 is MNHEY, CDR2 SVGAGI. V gave up 2 bases and J gave up 4 bases, with 29 bases separating them. CDR3 coding DNA: TGTGCCAGCAGTTACGGGACTAAAGGCCTAGAGTCTGTTCCGAGCACTGAAGCTTTCTTT. Its protein product is CASSYGTKGLESVPSTEAFF.

This clonotype has a count of ten or more. The rearrangement uses TRBV7-8 and TRBJ2-7; no clear D. This CDR3 comprises 16 residues. CDR1 is SGHVS and CDR2 is FQNEAQ in the germline V gene. Between the trimmed V and J ends, which lost 2 bases and 7 bases, there was a span of 21 bases. This CDR3 is CASSLSAPKGLGEQYF. DNA for the CDR3: TGTGCCAGCAGCTTATCGGCCCCTAAAGGGCTCGGGGAGCAGTACTTC.

This clonotype has just one count. The chain combines TRBV6-1 with TRBJ2-1, with D hard to call. The CDR3 has 15 residues. CDR1 is MNHNS and CDR2 is SASEGT in the germline V gene. V lost 5 bases to trimming and J lost 0 bases, with 11 bases between them. This CDR3 reads CASSSIPYSYNEQFF. In nucleotides, the CDR3 is TGTGCCAGCAGTAGCATTCCCTACTCCTACAATGAGCAGTTCTTC.

This clonotype was observed a handful of times. The V and J genes are TRBV19 and TRBJ1-1; a weak D match, TRBD1 (5 bases). Germline lookup yields CDR1 LNHDA and CDR2 SQIVND (reference sequence). V was pared by 3 bases and J by 3 bases, with 17 bases between. This CDR3 comprises 16 residues. In DNA form, the CDR3 reads TGTGCCAGTAGTATTTCGGACACCCTGGGGGACACTGAAGCTTTCTTT. As protein: CASSISDTLGDTEAFF.

This clonotype was detected ten times or more. The chain employs TRBV28 and TRBJ1-6, with D hard to call. The CDR3 has 14 amino acids. Germline V gene data show CDR1 as MDHEN and CDR2 as SYDVKM. Trimming removed 2 bases at V and 7 bases at J, with 9 bases between. The CDR3 DNA sequence: TGTGCCAGCAGTTTAGGGTATCAAAATTCACCCCTCCACTTT. This codes for CASSLGYQNSPLHF. Drawing the rest from reference TRBV28 and TRBJ1-6, the complete variable domain is DVKVTQSSRYLVKRTGEKVFLECVQDMDHENMFWYRQDPGLGLRLIYFSYDVKMKEKGDIPEGYSVSREKKERFSLILESASTNQTSMYLCASSLGYQNSPLHFGNGTRLTVT.

This clonotype has more than one count but fewer than ten. The chain is built from TRBV27 and TRBJ2-7; D remains ambiguous. The CDR3 has 14 residues. Trimming removed 6 bases at V and 6 bases at J, with 18 bases between. The germline V gene has CDR1 MNHEY and CDR2 SMNVEV (reference sequence). CDR3 protein: CASSEGRITCEQYF. The CDR3 region has the DNA TGTGCCAGCAGCGAAGGACGGATAACCTGCGAGCAGTACTTC.

This clonotype was recorded many times. CDR3: CASSLGQGTGYTF. CDR3 DNA: TGTGCCAGCAGCTTAGGCCAGGGTACAGGCTACACCTTC. The chain carries TRBV7-9 and TRBJ1-2; tentatively, D is TRBD1 (5 bases). Looked up from germline, CDR1 is SEHNR and CDR2 is FQNEAQ (reference sequence). CDR3 length equals 13 residues. The V end was cut by 1 base, the J end by 8 bases, with 11 bases between. The full variable domain, rest sourced from reference TRBV7-9 and TRBJ1-2, is DTGVSQNPRHKITKRGQNVTFRCDPISEHNRLYWYRQTLGQGPEFLTYFQNEAQLEKSRLLSDRFSAERPKGSFSTLEIQRTEQGDSAMYLCASSLGQGTGYTFGSGTRLTVV.

This clonotype was counted ten times or more. The chain uses TRBV20-1 and TRBJ2-5, with 7 bases identical to TRBD1. CDR1 and CDR2 (germline): DFQATT, SNEGSKA (reference sequence). This CDR3 is 14 amino acids long. The V and J ends lost 2 bases and 2 bases, in that order; junction bases with no gene match: 5. The CDR3 DNA reads TGCAGTGCTAGACCGGGCAGGGGGCAAGAGACCCAGTACTTC. Its translation is CSARPGRGQETQYF.

This clonotype was picked up many times. The chain joins TRBV12-3 or TRBV12-4 to TRBJ2-7; D possibly matches TRBD1 or TRBD2 (5 bases each). The germline V and J ends were trimmed by 6 bases and 1 base, with 37 bases remaining between them. The CDR3 is 22 amino acids. The CDR3 spells CASSYRRQRGLINLGASYEQYF. The CDR3 nucleotides are TGTGCCAGCAGCTATAGACGCCAGCGAGGGCTGATTAACCTTGGGGCATCCTACGAGCAGTACTTC.

The rearrangement links TRBV7-9 to TRBJ2-2, with D tentatively TRBD2 (5 bases). The V gene lost 3 bases and the J gene lost 3 bases, with 14 bases spanning the gap. Per germline, CDR1 SEHNR and CDR2 FQNEAQ (reference sequence). The CDR3 length is 16 residues. Written as DNA, the CDR3 is TGTGCCAGCAGCTTCGGACTCCTCACCGACACCGGGGAGCTGTTTTTT. This codes for CASSFGLLTDTGELFF.

The chain has TRBV28 and TRBJ2-1; TRBD1 is a possible D gene (5 bases). CDR3 length: 12 amino acids. CDR1 and CDR2 (germline): MDHEN, SYDVKM. V was shortened by 2 bases and J by 12 bases, with 11 bases between the two germline ends. This CDR3 is CASSLRGRVQFF. CDR3 nucleotide sequence: TGTGCCAGCAGTTTAAGGGGAAGGGTGCAGTTCTTC. Full variable domain (missing parts from reference TRBV28 and TRBJ2-1): DVKVTQSSRYLVKRTGEKVFLECVQDMDHENMFWYRQDPGLGLRLIYFSYDVKMKEKGDIPEGYSVSREKKERFSLILESASTNQTSMYLCASSLRGRVQFFGPGTRLTVL.

On this clonotype itself: A much larger clone differs from this one at a single base, so this may be a read error. The chain links TRBV30 to TRBJ2-4; perhaps TRBD2 as D (5 bases). The CDR3 sequence is 15 residues long. Germline loops: CDR1 GTSNPN, CDR2 SVGIG (reference sequence). Trimming stripped 0 bases from V and 4 bases from J, with 13 bases between. The CDR3 DNA sequence: TGTGCCTGGAGTGTAGGTGGTGGGGAGAAAAACATTCAGTACTTC. Amino acids: CAWSVGGGEKNIQYF.

This clonotype was observed many times. The chain links TRBV28 to TRBJ1-2; tentatively, D is TRBD1 (6 bases). The CDR3 consists of 13 residues. Germline V lookup: CDR1 MDHEN, CDR2 SYDVKM. Between the trimmed V and J ends, which lost 5 bases and 3 bases, there was a span of 10 bases. CDR3 bases: TGTGCCAGCAGTGGCGGACAGTACTATGGCTACACCTTC. This encodes CASSGGQYYGYTF.

The table lists this clonotype with a few counts. J is TRBJ2-7 and V is TRBV5-1, with a weak D call TRBD2 (5 bases). Germline CDR1 SGHRS, CDR2 YFSETQ. The V end was cut by 0 bases, the J end by 3 bases, with 13 bases between. This CDR3 is built from 15 residues. The CDR3 region has the DNA TGCGCCAGCAGCTTGGAGGCGGACTTATTCTACGAGCAGTACTTC. The encoded protein is CASSLEADLFYEQYF.

This clonotype has a handful of counts. The germline gene is not matched at one end of the junction; a read error may be the cause. J is TRBJ1-4 and V is TRBV7-9; D may be TRBD1 (6 bases). The CDR3 runs 16 residues. Per the germline V gene, CDR1 is SEHNR and CDR2 is FQNEAQ (reference sequence). The CDR3 DNA follows: TGTGCCAGCAGCCTAGCAGGGGACTTGATTAATGAAAAACTGTTTTTT. Amino acid sequence: CASSLAGDLINEKLFF.

The table lists this clonotype with many counts. The CDR3 is CAWSVSSYEQYF. In DNA form, the CDR3 reads TGTGCCTGGAGTGTATCCAGCTACGAGCAGTACTTC. The chain uses TRBV30 and TRBJ2-7; D unresolved. Germline assignment: CDR1 GTSNPN and CDR2 SVGIG (reference sequence). The CDR3 is 12 amino acids. V was pared by 0 bases and J by 3 bases, with 6 bases between.

V and J are TRBV29-1 and TRBJ2-2, with 9 bases aligning to TRBD2. This CDR3 has 15 amino acids. Trimming removed 5 bases from V and 4 bases from J; junction bases left unmatched: 8. Per the germline V gene, CDR1 is SQVTM and CDR2 is ANQGSEA. The CDR3 loop reads CSVILAGDRTGELFF. The CDR3 nucleotides read TGCAGCGTTATATTAGCGGGGGATCGCACCGGGGAGCTGTTTTTT.

This clonotype has ten or more counts. V usage is TRBV29-1 and J usage is TRBJ1-2, with unresolved D. V lost 6 bases and J lost 3, with 11 bases in between. The CDR3 runs to 12 residues. CDR1 and CDR2 (germline): SQVTM, ANQGSEA. The CDR3 sequence: CSVAQVDYGYTF. For the CDR3, the DNA is TGCAGCGTGGCCCAAGTCGACTATGGCTACACCTTC.

This sequence joins TRBV30 and TRBJ1-4, with TRBD1 matching over 7 bases. V was clipped by 4 bases and J by 7 bases; unmatched bases: 12. The CDR3 consists of 15 residues. The germline V gene has CDR1 GTSNPN and CDR2 SVGIG (reference sequence). The CDR3 reads CAWTDPKGAGEKLFF. In DNA, the CDR3 is TGTGCCTGGACGGACCCCAAGGGGGCAGGTGAAAAACTGTTTTTT.

There are a few counts of this clonotype. The rearrangement joins TRBV6-1 to TRBJ2-2; 9 bases line up with TRBD1. Germline values: CDR1 MNHNS, CDR2 SASEGT. The CDR3 spans 15 residues. Trimming cost V 5 bases and J 1 base; bases outside gene matches: 2. CDR3 protein: CASSTGGGNTGELFF. The CDR3 DNA reads TGTGCCAGCAGTACAGGGGGCGGGAACACCGGGGAGCTGTTTTTT.